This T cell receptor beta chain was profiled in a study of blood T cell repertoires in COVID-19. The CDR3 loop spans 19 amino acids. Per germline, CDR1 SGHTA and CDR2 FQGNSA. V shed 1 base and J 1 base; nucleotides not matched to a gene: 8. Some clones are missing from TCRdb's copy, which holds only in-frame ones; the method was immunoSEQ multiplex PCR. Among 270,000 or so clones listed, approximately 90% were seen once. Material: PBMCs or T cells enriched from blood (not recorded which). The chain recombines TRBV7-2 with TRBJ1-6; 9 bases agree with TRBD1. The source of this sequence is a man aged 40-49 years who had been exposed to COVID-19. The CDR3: CASSLVGQGTRSYNSPLHF. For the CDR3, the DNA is TGTGCCAGCAGCTTAGTTGGACAGGGGACCAGGTCCTATAATTCACCCCTCCACTTT.